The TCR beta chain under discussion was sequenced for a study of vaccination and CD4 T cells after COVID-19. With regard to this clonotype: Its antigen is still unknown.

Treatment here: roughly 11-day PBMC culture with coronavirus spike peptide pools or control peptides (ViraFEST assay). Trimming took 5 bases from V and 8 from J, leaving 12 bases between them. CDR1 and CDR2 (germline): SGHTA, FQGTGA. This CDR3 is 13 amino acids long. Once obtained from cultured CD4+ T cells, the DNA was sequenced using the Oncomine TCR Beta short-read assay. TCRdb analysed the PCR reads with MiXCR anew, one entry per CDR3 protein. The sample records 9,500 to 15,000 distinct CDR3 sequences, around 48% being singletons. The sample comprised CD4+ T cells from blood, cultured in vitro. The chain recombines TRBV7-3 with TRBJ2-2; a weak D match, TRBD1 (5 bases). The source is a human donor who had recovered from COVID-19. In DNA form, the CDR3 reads TGTGCCAGCAGCCCCCAGCAGGGAGGGGAGCTGTTTTTT. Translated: CASSPQQGGELFF.